Here is one T cell receptor (beta chain) with its context. Its antigen is currently unknown. The method was immunoSEQ multiplex PCR; TCRdb's version includes in-frame clones alone and lacks a portion of them. The sample consists of more than 95,000 clones, 85% to 90% of them appearing once. This sample is drawn from a study of T cell responses to AZD1222 COVID-19 vaccine. Points from the study as a whole: Nearly half of the spike-specific TCRs reportedly recognize variant regions that carry no mutations. Baseline serology detected seropositivity in only six AZD1222 recipients.

The germline V gene has CDR1 MNHEY and CDR2 SVGEGT. This CDR3 contains 13 residues. Between the trimmed V and J ends, which lost 3 bases and 12 bases, there was a span of 15 bases. The sequence was obtained from an adult who received the AZD1222 COVID-19 vaccine. The material sequenced was peripheral blood, taken 28 days after the second AZD1222 dose. This chain uses TRBV6-2 or TRBV6-3 with TRBJ2-1; D is possibly TRBD1 or TRBD2 (5 bases each). CDR3 loop: CASSYPNMRGQFF. CDR3 sequence (DNA): TGTGCCAGCAGTTATCCGAACATGAGGGGGCAGTTCTTC.